Below are 27 T cell receptor beta chains sequenced from a single sample in a study of spatial heterogeneity in lung cancer. These receptors have no identified antigens. TCRdb analysed the 5' RACE reads with MiXCR anew, one entry per CDR3 protein. The data contain over 8,500 distinct CDR3 sequences, 5.1% of them singletons. Time point given: sample taken at primary tumor resection. Study-wide results and limits: Counts of expanded alpha and beta TCRs within tumors tracked the tumor nonsynonymous mutation count.

Material: lung tumor tissue, obtained at surgery. The receptors were gathered from a male donor with early-stage non-small cell lung cancer.

This clonotype was seen at least ten times. CDR3 sequence reads: CASSLSRGSNQPQHF. The DNA of the CDR3 is TGTGCCAGCAGCTTATCCAGGGGAAGCAATCAGCCCCAGCATTTT. V usage is TRBV7-2 and J usage is TRBJ1-5; tentative D call: TRBD1 (6 bases). V gave up 2 bases and J gave up 1 base, with 9 bases separating them. The CDR3 runs to 15 residues. Germline V gene lookup returns CDR1 SGHTA and CDR2 FQGNSA. The complete variable domain, with remaining parts taken from reference TRBV7-2 and TRBJ1-5, reads GAGVSQSPSNKVTEKGKDVELRCDPISGHTALYWYRQSLGQGLEFLIYFQGNSAPDKSGLPSDRFSAERTGGSVSTLTIQRTQQEDSAVYLCASSLSRGSNQPQHFGDGTRLSIL.

At least ten counts were recorded for this clonotype. The V call is TRBV6-6, the J call TRBJ2-2; 12 bases agree with TRBD2. Losses at the gene ends were 7 bases for V and 6 bases for J; bases not matched to a gene: 3. Germline lookup yields CDR1 MNHNY and CDR2 SVGAGI (reference sequence). The CDR3 runs 14 residues. CDR3 loop: CASNRLAGAGELFF. The CDR3 region has the DNA TGTGCCAGCAACCGACTAGCGGGAGCCGGGGAGCTGTTTTTT.

This clonotype was observed at least ten times. The rearrangement uses TRBV2 and TRBJ2-2; 7 bases are shared with TRBD1. The CDR3 extends over 13 amino acids. The trim removed 11 bases at V and 0 bases at J, leaving 3 bases unmatched. Germline V lookup: CDR1 SNHLY, CDR2 FYNNEI. Here the CDR3 reads CAGGQSNTGELFF. The CDR3 DNA sequence: TGTGCCGGGGGACAGTCGAACACCGGGGAGCTGTTTTTT.

In its sample, this clonotype was seen many times. The chain combines TRBV12-3 or TRBV12-4 with TRBJ2-3; weak D call: TRBD1 (6 bases). Between the trimmed V and J ends, which lost 8 bases and 11 bases, there was a span of 14 bases. The CDR3 spans 11 residues. The CDR3 DNA follows: TGTGCCAGCGGGGCCGGGACACGGCAGTATTTT. Translation gives CASGAGTRQYF.

This clonotype was detected a few times. This chain joins TRBV14 and TRBJ2-7, with 9 nucleotides matching TRBD1. V was clipped by 1 base and J by 2 bases; unmatched bases: 15. CDR3 size: 19 residues. Germline-derived CDR1 and CDR2 are SGHDN and FVKESK. CDR3 DNA: TGTGCCAGCAGCCAAGGAATCCGGGACAGGGTCCGCAGGGCCTACGAGCAGTACTTC. Translating it yields CASSQGIRDRVRRAYEQYF.

This clonotype was detected many times. The chain has TRBV4-3 and TRBJ2-3; D is perhaps TRBD2 (7 bases). V shed 0 bases and J shed 2 bases, with 24 bases lying between them. This CDR3 has 20 residues. CDR1 LGHNA and CDR2 YSLEER come from the germline V gene. As DNA, the CDR3 is TGCGCCAGCAGCCAAGAGGGCTCAGGGGTAATGGCGGGGGCCACAGATACGCAGTATTTT. Its protein is CASSQEGSGVMAGATDTQYF.

This clonotype has more than one count but fewer than ten. J is TRBJ2-3 and V is TRBV9; D perhaps matches TRBD2 (6 bases). The CDR3 totals 13 residues. V was trimmed by 1 base and J by 5 bases, leaving 8 bases between them. Germline CDR1 reads SGDLS; CDR2 reads YYNGEE. CDR3 residues: CASSVQGGDTQYF. The CDR3 DNA reads TGTGCCAGCAGCGTACAGGGAGGAGATACGCAGTATTTT.

The chain combines TRBV5-1 with TRBJ2-3; D perhaps matches TRBD2 (6 bases). Between the trimmed V and J ends, which lost 7 bases and 4 bases, there was a span of 16 bases. CDR3 length equals 14 residues. Germline V gene sequence: CDR1 SGHRS, CDR2 YFSETQ. The CDR3 protein is CASFSGLTADTQYF. The CDR3 DNA reads as TGCGCCAGCTTCTCGGGACTCACGGCAGATACGCAGTATTTT.

This clonotype was seen ten or more times. The rearrangement links TRBV28 to TRBJ2-3; tentative D call: TRBD1 (6 bases). The CDR3 is 20 amino acids. The germline gives CDR1 MDHEN, CDR2 SYDVKM. V was pared by 2 bases and J by 0 bases, with 24 bases between. CDR3 nucleotides: TGTGCCAGCAGTTTACCGGCCTTCCTAGGGCAGGGGTCTAGCACAGATACGCAGTATTTT. Protein sequence: CASSLPAFLGQGSSTDTQYF.

V usage is TRBV11-2 and J usage is TRBJ2-2; perhaps TRBD2 as D (7 bases). Germline V gene sequence: CDR1 SGHAT, CDR2 FQNNGV. The CDR3 is made up of 15 amino acids. The ends were cut back, 5 bases at V and 5 bases at J, with 15 bases in the middle. The CDR3 DNA reads as TGTGCCAGCAGCCCCGGCAGGGGAGGGACCGGGGAGCTGTTTTTT. This translates into CASSPGRGGTGELFF.

This clonotype is medium-sized. The V gene is TRBV14, the J gene TRBJ2-1; tentatively, D is TRBD2 (6 bases). Germline CDR1 is SGHDN and CDR2 is FVKESK. With 0 bases removed from V and 3 bases from J, the gap between germline ends came to 15 bases. The CDR3 runs 17 residues. CDR3 region: CASSQDMGLASYNEQFF. CDR3 in DNA: TGTGCCAGCAGCCAAGATATGGGCCTAGCGAGCTACAATGAGCAGTTCTTC.

This chain joins TRBV9 and TRBJ2-5, with unresolved D. The CDR3 contains 14 residues. The ends were cut back, 0 bases at V and 2 bases at J, with 8 bases in the middle. Germline V CDR1 and CDR2: SGDLS, YYNGEE. This CDR3 is CASSVEGVQETQYF. CDR3 coding DNA: TGTGCCAGCAGCGTAGAGGGCGTACAAGAGACCCAGTACTTC.

CDR3 nucleotides: TGTGCCAGCAGCATCGCCACTAGCGGGAGATCAGATACGCAGTATTTT. Translation gives CASSIATSGRSDTQYF. The chain has TRBV7-4 and TRBJ2-3, with 11 bases fitting TRBD2. V was clipped by 5 bases and J by 4 bases; unmatched bases: 8. The germline gives CDR1 SGHVT, CDR2 SQSDAQ. CDR3 length: 16 residues.

There are many counts of this clonotype. The V call is TRBV7-3, the J call TRBJ2-1, with 9 bases lining up with TRBD2. The V gene end was trimmed by 4 bases and the J gene end by 5 bases; junction bases not matched to a gene: 12. The CDR3 consists of 17 residues. CDR1 is SGHTA, CDR2 FQGTGA, per germline. The CDR3: CASSSTSGGTLDNEQFF. The CDR3 DNA reads TGTGCCAGCAGCTCAACCAGCGGGGGGACTCTTGACAATGAGCAGTTCTTC.

At least ten counts were recorded for this clonotype. The rearrangement joins TRBV11-3 to TRBJ1-5, with a possible D match to TRBD1 (5 bases). The CDR3 is 14 residues long. Per germline, CDR1 SGHNT and CDR2 YENEEA. The V end lost 5 bases, the J end lost 7 bases, and 15 bases lay between the germline ends. The CDR3 nucleotides are TGTGCCAGCAGCCCCTGTTGGGGCTTCCAGCCCCAGCATTTT. This translates into CASSPCWGFQPQHF.

This clonotype is labeled medium-sized. The genes are TRBV29-1 and TRBJ2-1, with D possibly called TRBD1 or TRBD2 (5 bases each). This CDR3 is built from 9 residues. The ends were cut back, 2 bases at V and 14 bases at J, with 7 bases in the middle. CDR1 and CDR2 from the germline V gene are SQVTM and ANQGSEA. The CDR3 bases are TGCAGCGTTGAACTGGGGGAGTTCTTC. It translates to CSVELGEFF.

The genes are TRBV7-9 and TRBJ2-7; D is unclear. Germline V CDR1 and CDR2: SEHNR, FQNEAQ (reference sequence). This CDR3 has 12 amino acids. The V and J ends lost 8 bases and 6 bases respectively, with 14 bases between them. The CDR3 protein is CASPQIVSEQYF. DNA for the CDR3: TGTGCCAGCCCCCAGATTGTCAGCGAGCAGTACTTC.

This clonotype appeared many times. The CDR3 protein is CSAKLGAGAAEQYF. CDR3 nucleotides: TGCAGTGCAAAACTGGGGGCTGGGGCAGCCGAGCAGTACTTC. The rearrangement joins TRBV20-1 to TRBJ2-7; a possible D gene is TRBD1 (6 bases). The CDR3 spans 14 residues. Per the germline V gene, CDR1 is DFQATT and CDR2 is SNEGSKA (reference sequence). V dropped 6 bases and J dropped 6 bases, with 21 bases sitting between them.

This clonotype has ten or more counts. J is TRBJ2-2 and V is TRBV7-2; no clear D gene. The CDR3 runs to 14 residues. The V and J ends lost 5 bases and 2 bases respectively, with 9 bases between them. The V gene's germline CDR1 is SGHTA and CDR2 FQGNSA. CDR3 sequence (DNA): TGTGCCAGCAGCGCGACTCGCAACACCGGGGAGCTGTTTTTT. Protein sequence: CASSATRNTGELFF.

This clonotype was counted only a few times. The chain has TRBV6-5 and TRBJ2-7, with D possibly TRBD1 on 6 matching bases. V was shortened by 0 bases and J by 7 bases, with 19 bases between the two germline ends. In germline, CDR1 is MNHEY, CDR2 SVGAGI. CDR3 length equals 16 residues. The CDR3 loop reads CASSYSSGTRTEEQYF. The CDR3 nucleotides read TGTGCCAGCAGTTACTCTTCCGGGACAAGGACAGAGGAGCAGTACTTC.

This clonotype was counted at least ten times. The J gene is TRBJ1-5, the V gene TRBV5-1; D unresolved. The germline V gene has CDR1 SGHRS and CDR2 YFSETQ. There are 13 residues in the CDR3. The V end was cut by 0 bases, the J end by 3 bases, with 4 bases between. CDR3 amino acids: CASSLGTNQPQHF. The CDR3, as DNA: TGCGCCAGCAGCTTGGGGACCAATCAGCCCCAGCATTTT.

This clonotype appeared many times. This chain joins TRBV20-1 and TRBJ2-3; 13 bases agree with TRBD2. After removal of 7 bases from V and 2 bases from J, the junction contained 6 bases not matched to a gene. Germline V lookup: CDR1 DFQATT, CDR2 SNEGSKA (reference sequence). The CDR3 is made up of 15 amino acids. The CDR3 region is CSGSLAGGPTDTQYF. The CDR3 DNA reads as TGCAGTGGCTCACTAGCGGGAGGGCCCACAGATACGCAGTATTTT.

This clonotype was seen many times. The chain uses TRBV24-1 and TRBJ2-5; TRBD2 aligns across 9 bases. V lost 3 bases to trimming and J lost 4 bases; unmatched junction nucleotides: 8. Germline CDR1 is KGHDR and CDR2 is SFDVKD. This CDR3 is built from 16 residues. The CDR3 DNA follows: TGTGCCACCAGTGATGCCCCTGGCGGGGGGGTAGAGACCCAGTACTTC. It specifies CATSDAPGGGVETQYF.

The chain is built from TRBV9 and TRBJ1-6; 7 bases are a match to TRBD1. Germline CDR1 reads SGDLS; CDR2 reads YYNGEE. V shed 0 bases, J shed 12 bases, and the junction held 0 bases outside the gene matches. The CDR3 spans 12 residues. For the CDR3, the DNA is TGTGCCAGCAGCGTAGGACAGGGACCCCTCCACTTT. Translating it yields CASSVGQGPLHF.

Within the sample, this clonotype is large. The chain is built from TRBV11-1 and TRBJ2-7, with D possibly TRBD1 on 5 matching bases. Per the germline V gene, CDR1 is SGHAT and CDR2 is FQDESV (reference sequence). Trimming removed 2 bases from V and 1 base from J, with 9 bases in between. The CDR3 is made up of 14 amino acids. The CDR3 sequence: CASSLTRDSYEQYF. For the CDR3, the DNA is TGTGCCAGCAGCTTAACCAGGGATTCCTACGAGCAGTACTTC.

This clonotype was seen repeatedly, ten times or more. This chain connects TRBV12-3 or TRBV12-4 to TRBJ1-4; 10 bases align to TRBD1. The trim removed 6 bases at V and 6 bases at J, leaving 4 bases unmatched. There are 14 residues in the CDR3. The CDR3 DNA reads TGTGCCAGCAGCTCCGGGACAGGGGATGAAAAACTGTTTTTT. Protein product: CASSSGTGDEKLFF.

This clonotype was seen many times. The rearrangement uses TRBV10-3 and TRBJ1-5; D is unresolved. The V gene lost 3 bases and the J gene lost 0 bases, with 6 bases spanning the gap. The CDR3 spans 14 residues. Germline assignment: CDR1 ENHRY and CDR2 SYGVKD. The CDR3, as DNA: TGTGCCATCAGTGACGTCTATAGCAATCAGCCCCAGCATTTT. Translated: CAISDVYSNQPQHF.